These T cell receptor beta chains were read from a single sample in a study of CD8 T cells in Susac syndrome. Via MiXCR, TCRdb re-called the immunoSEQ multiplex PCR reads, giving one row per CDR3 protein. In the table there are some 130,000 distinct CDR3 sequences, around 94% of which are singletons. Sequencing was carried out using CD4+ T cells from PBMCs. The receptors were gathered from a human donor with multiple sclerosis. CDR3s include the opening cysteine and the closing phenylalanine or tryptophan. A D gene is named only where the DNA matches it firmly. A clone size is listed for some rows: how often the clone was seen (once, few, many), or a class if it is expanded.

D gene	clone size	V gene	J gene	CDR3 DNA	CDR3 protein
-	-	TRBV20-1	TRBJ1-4	TGCAGTGCTAGAAACGGGGGCGGCTCGGAAAAACTGTTTTTT	CSARNGGGSEKLFF
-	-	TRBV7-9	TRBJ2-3	TGTGCCAGCAGCGTAATAAGCACAGATACGCAGTATTTT	CASSVISTDTQYF
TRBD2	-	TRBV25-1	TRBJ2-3	TGTGCCAGCAGTGTAACCCGAGGACTAGCGGGGGGCCGGGATACGCAGTATTTT	CASSVTRGLAGGRDTQYF
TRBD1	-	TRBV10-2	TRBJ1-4	TGCGCCAGCAAGGAGCAGGGGGATGAAAAACTGTTTTTT	CASKEQGDEKLFF
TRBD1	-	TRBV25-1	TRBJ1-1	TGTGCCAGCAGTGGACAGGGGGCTGGGGGTGAAGCTTTCTTT	CASSGQGAGGEAFF
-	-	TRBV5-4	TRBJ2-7	TGTGCCAGCAGCTTGGGTGCAGGGAGCAAATACGAGCAGTACTTC	CASSLGAGSKYEQYF
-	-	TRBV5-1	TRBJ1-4	TGCGCCTGCTCCCCCGGGAGGGAGTATGAAAAACTGTTTTTT	CACSPGREYEKLFF
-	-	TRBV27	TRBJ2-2	TGTGCCAGCAGTTTAAAGGCTTGGGGGACCGGGGAGCTGTTTTTT	CASSLKAWGTGELFF
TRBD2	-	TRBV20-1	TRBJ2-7	TGCAGTGCCCGACTAGCGGGGGCCTACGAGCAGTACTTC	CSARLAGAYEQYF
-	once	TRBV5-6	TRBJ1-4	TGTGCCAGCAGCTTTATGCAAATTAATGAAAAACTGTTTTTT	CASSFMQINEKLFF
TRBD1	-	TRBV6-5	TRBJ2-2	TGTGCCAGCCGTTACCGGGACAGGGGTTTTGGGGAGCTGTTTTTT	CASRYRDRGFGELFF
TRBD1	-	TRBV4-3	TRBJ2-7	TGCGCCAGCGGACAGGGCCCCTACGAGCAGTACTTC	CASGQGPYEQYF
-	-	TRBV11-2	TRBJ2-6	TGTGCCAGCAGTCAAGAACAGGGTGCCAACGTCCTGACTTTC	CASSQEQGANVLTF
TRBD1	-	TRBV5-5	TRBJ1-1	TGTGCCAGCAGATGGGACAGGAACACTGAAGCTTTCTTT	CASRWDRNTEAFF
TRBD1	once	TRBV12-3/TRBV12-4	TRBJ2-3	TGTGCCAGCAGTCCAGGACAGGGGGACACAGATACGCAGTATTTT	CASSPGQGDTDTQYF
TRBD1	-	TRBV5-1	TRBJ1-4	TGCGCCAGCAGCTCCGGGACAGGGGTAGAAAAACTGTTTTTT	CASSSGTGVEKLFF
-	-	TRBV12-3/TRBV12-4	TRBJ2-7	TGTGCCAGCAGTCATGGACAGACCTACGAGCAGTACTTC	CASSHGQTYEQYF
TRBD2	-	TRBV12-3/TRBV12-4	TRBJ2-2	TGTGCCAGCAGTCAACCGGGACTAGCGGGAGTAGCCGGGGAGCTGTTTTTT	CASSQPGLAGVAGELFF
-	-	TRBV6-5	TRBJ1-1	TGTGCCAGCAGTTACGGGATTATGAACACTGAAGCTTTCTTT	CASSYGIMNTEAFF
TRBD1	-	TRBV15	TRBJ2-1	TGTGCCACCAGCAGAGCTGGGACAGGGAAAAATGAGCAGTTCTTC	CATSRAGTGKNEQFF
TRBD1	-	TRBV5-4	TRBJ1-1	TGTGCCAGCAGCTTGGCGACAGGGAGGTACACTGAAGCTTTCTTT	CASSLATGRYTEAFF
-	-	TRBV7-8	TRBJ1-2	TGTGCCAGCACGAACGTCGTACAGCTGGGGCCGGGGGGCTACACCTTC	CASTNVVQLGPGGYTF
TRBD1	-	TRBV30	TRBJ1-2	TGTGCCTCCGGGACAGGAGACTATGGCTACACCTTC	CASGTGDYGYTF
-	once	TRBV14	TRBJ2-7	TGTGCCAGCAGCCAAGCCCGACACGAGCAGTACTTC	CASSQARHEQYF
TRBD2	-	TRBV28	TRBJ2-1	TGTGCCAGCAGTGCCCCGACTAGCGGTACCTACAATGAGCAGTTCTTC	CASSAPTSGTYNEQFF
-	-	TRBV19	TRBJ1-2	TGTGCCAGTAGTAGGACTAACTATGGCTACACCTTC	CASSRTNYGYTF
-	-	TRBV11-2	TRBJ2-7	TGTGCCAGCAGCGCGACCTACGAGCAGTACTTC	CASSATYEQYF
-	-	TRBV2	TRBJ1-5	TGTGCCAGCAGGGCCAGGGAGGTCAATCAGCCCCAGCATTTT	CASRAREVNQPQHF
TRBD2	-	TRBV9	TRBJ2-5	TGTGCCAGCAGCGTAGGGACTAGCGGGCTCCAAGAGACCCAGTACTTC	CASSVGTSGLQETQYF
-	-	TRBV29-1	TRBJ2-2	TGCAGCGTTGTCCGGGGGACATACGGGGAGCTGTTTTTT	CSVVRGTYGELFF
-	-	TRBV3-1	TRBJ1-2	TGTGCCAGCAGCCAAGGGGGCGCGAATGGCTACACCTTC	CASSQGGANGYTF
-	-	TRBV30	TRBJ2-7	TGTGCCTGGAACCCGGGACACCCAGGCGAGCAGTACTTC	CAWNPGHPGEQYF
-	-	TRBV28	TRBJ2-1	TGTGCCAGCACTGCCGACTCCTACAATGAGCAGTTCTTC	CASTADSYNEQFF
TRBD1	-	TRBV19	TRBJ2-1	TGTGCCAGTAGTATACTTGGCGGACAGGGTGGGAATGAGCAGTTCTTC	CASSILGGQGGNEQFF
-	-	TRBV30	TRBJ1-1	TGTGCCTGGACGGTGGGGAACTGGAACACTGAAGCTTTCTTT	CAWTVGNWNTEAFF
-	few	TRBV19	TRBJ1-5	TGTGCCAGTAGTTCCGGGCAGCCCCAGCATTTT	CASSSGQPQHF
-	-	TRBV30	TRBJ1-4	TGTGCCTGGAGTTCCGACCGGGACATCCTCAAACCCAGGGAAAAACTGTTTTTT	CAWSSDRDILKPREKLFF
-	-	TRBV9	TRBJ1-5	TGTGCCAGCAGCGTAGCTGCGGGGCGCAGCAATCAGCCCCAGCATTTT	CASSVAAGRSNQPQHF
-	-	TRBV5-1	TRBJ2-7	TGCGCCAGCAGCTTATCCGGGACACCCTACGAGCAGTACTTC	CASSLSGTPYEQYF
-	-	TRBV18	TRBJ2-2	TGTGCCAGCTCACTCATTGCGGTAGACATATCCACCGGGGAGCTGTTTTTT	CASSLIAVDISTGELFF
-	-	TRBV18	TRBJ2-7	TGTGCCAGCTCACCATCTACCGACTCCTACGAGCAGTACTTC	CASSPSTDSYEQYF
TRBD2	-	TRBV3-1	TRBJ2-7	TGTGCCAGCAGCCAGGGCGGGAGGCTCTACGAGCAGTACTTC	CASSQGGRLYEQYF
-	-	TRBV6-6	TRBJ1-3	TGTGCCAGCAGCCCCCAACCATCTGGAAACACCATATATTTT	CASSPQPSGNTIYF
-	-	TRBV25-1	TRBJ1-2	TGTGCCAGCAGTGAAGGGCCAGCTAACTATGGCTACACCTTC	CASSEGPANYGYTF
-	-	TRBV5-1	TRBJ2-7	TGCGCCAGCAGCTTGGTGGCAGGGTACATCTACGAGCAGTACTTC	CASSLVAGYIYEQYF
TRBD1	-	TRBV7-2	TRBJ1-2	TGTGCCAGCAGCTTTAGGAACCCCGGGACAGGGGGCGGTGGCTACACCTTC	CASSFRNPGTGGGGYTF
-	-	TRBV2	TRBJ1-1	TGTGCCAGCAGCTCCGGGGTGAACACTGAAGCTTTCTTT	CASSSGVNTEAFF
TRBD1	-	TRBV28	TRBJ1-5	TGTGCCAGCAGTTCGGGACAGCTGAATAGCAATCAGCCCCAGCATTTT	CASSSGQLNSNQPQHF
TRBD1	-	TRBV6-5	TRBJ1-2	TGTGCCAGCAGTTACGGAGGGACAGGGGTGCGCTCAACTGGCTACACCTTC	CASSYGGTGVRSTGYTF
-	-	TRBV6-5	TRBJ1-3	TGTGCCAGCAGTTACTCATGGGCAGCCCCTGGAAACACCATATATTTT	CASSYSWAAPGNTIYF
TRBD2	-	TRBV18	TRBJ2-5	TGTGCCAGCTCACCCCGGACTAGCGGGACGGGAGAGACCCAGTACTTC	CASSPRTSGTGETQYF
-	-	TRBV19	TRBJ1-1	TGTGCCAGTAGGGGCAACGGGCGATACGAAGCTTTCTTT	CASRGNGRYEAFF
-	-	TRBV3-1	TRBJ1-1	TGTGCCAGCAGCTTCTGGGGCCCTGTGAACACTGAAGCTTTCTTT	CASSFWGPVNTEAFF
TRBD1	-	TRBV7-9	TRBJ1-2	TGTGCCAGCAGCTTATCAGGGGGCGATGACTATGGCTACACCTTC	CASSLSGGDDYGYTF